Following are 21 T cell receptor beta chains from one sample sequenced in a study of sequential checkpoint blockade in melanoma. Produced via immunoSEQ multiplex PCR; TCRdb's table is partial and in-frame only. This table holds about 1,800 clones, 19% found once. The treatment here: randomized to nivolumab then ipilimumab (arm A) or the reverse (arm B). The material was tumor tissue (inferred from file names), obtained from a patient given nivolumab and ipilimumab in sequence. The receptors were gathered from a human donor with melanoma.

This clone turned up a few times. The chain has TRBV6-8 and TRBJ2-7; D is perhaps TRBD1 (6 bases). V lost 5 bases to trimming and J lost 0 bases, with 11 bases between them. Looked up from germline, CDR1 is MNHGY and CDR2 is SAAAGT. CDR3 size: 14 residues. CDR3 bases: TGTGCCAGCAGTGTTGGACAGAGCTCCTACGAGCAGTACTTC. Translating it yields CASSVGQSSYEQYF.

This chain connects TRBV19 to TRBJ2-7, with TRBD1 matching over 7 bases. The J segment lost 9 bases and the V segment lost 3 bases, leaving 5 bases of the junction unmatched. Germline lookup yields CDR1 LNHDA and CDR2 SQIVND (reference sequence). This CDR3 has 12 amino acids. The CDR3 coding sequence is TGTGCCAGTAGTATCGTCAGGGGGTCGCAGTACTTC. It is translated as CASSIVRGSQYF.

This clone showed up just a few times. The genes are TRBV6-8 and TRBJ2-1; D unresolved. Trimming left V 5 bases short and J 4 bases short, with 12 bases between. Germline CDR1 and CDR2: MNHGY and SAAAGT. There are 14 residues in the CDR3. CDR3 loop: CASSPRARYNEQFF. The CDR3 DNA follows: TGTGCCAGCAGTCCTAGGGCCCGATACAATGAGCAGTTCTTC.

This clone is deemed medium-sized. This chain joins TRBV11-3 and TRBJ2-7, with 10 positions matching TRBD1. The ends lost 3 bases at V and 5 bases at J; junction bases unmatched: 10. Germline CDR1 reads SGHNT; CDR2 reads YENEEA. This CDR3 contains 16 residues. In DNA, the CDR3 is TGTGCCAGCAGCTTGGGGGGACGACAGGGGGCGGACGAGCAGTACTTC. It codes for CASSLGGRQGADEQYF.

The V and J genes are TRBV28 and TRBJ2-7; TRBD2 is a possible D gene (5 bases). Trimming left V 5 bases short and J 2 bases short, with 10 bases between. CDR1 is MDHEN, CDR2 SYDVKM, per germline. CDR3 length: 13 residues. The CDR3 loop reads CASSPPGAYEQYF. The CDR3 DNA sequence: TGTGCCAGCAGTCCCCCCGGGGCCTACGAGCAGTACTTC.

This clone showed up just a few times. The chain joins TRBV6-8 to TRBJ1-5, with D perhaps matching TRBD1 (5 bases). This CDR3 has 15 residues. Germline CDR1 reads MNHGY; CDR2 reads SAAAGT. The V end lost 7 bases, the J end lost 5 bases, and 18 bases lay between the germline ends. CDR3 amino acids: CASTGPRRDHQPQHF. The CDR3 DNA reads as TGTGCCAGCACCGGACCCAGACGGGACCATCAGCCCCAGCATTTT.

The chain is built from TRBV5-1 and TRBJ2-2, with D unresolved. The CDR3 spans 16 residues. The V end was cut by 4 bases, the J end by 1 base, with 14 bases between. The germline V gene has CDR1 SGHRS and CDR2 YFSETQ. Here the CDR3 reads CASSPEAYRNTGELFF. The CDR3 DNA follows: TGCGCCAGCAGCCCCGAGGCATACAGGAACACCGGGGAGCTGTTTTTT.

This clone was picked up a small number of times. The rearrangement uses TRBV11-3 and TRBJ2-3; D is uncertain. CDR1 and CDR2 (germline): SGHNT, YENEEA. The CDR3 has 14 amino acids. V was clipped by 2 bases and J by 5 bases, with 11 bases between them. CDR3 in amino acids: CASSLRTGVDTQYF. For the CDR3, the DNA is TGTGCCAGCAGCTTAAGGACCGGAGTAGATACGCAGTATTTT.

By its share, this clone is medium-sized. This chain joins TRBV11-3 and TRBJ2-3; D is undetermined. CDR1 is SGHNT and CDR2 is YENEEA in the germline V gene. Trimming removed 4 bases at V and 4 bases at J, with 12 bases between. The CDR3 extends over 14 amino acids. CDR3 DNA sequence: TGTGCCAGCAGCTCCGTCTTTGTCTCAGATACGCAGTATTTT. Its translation is CASSSVFVSDTQYF.

By its share, this clone is medium-sized. The chain couples TRBV11-3 to TRBJ1-5, with 10 bases fitting TRBD1. This CDR3 contains 15 residues. V was clipped by 5 bases and J by 6 bases; unmatched bases: 7. Germline V lookup: CDR1 SGHNT, CDR2 YENEEA. The CDR3 sequence is CASSPKTGGGQPQHF. CDR3 nucleotide sequence: TGTGCCAGCAGCCCAAAGACAGGGGGCGGTCAGCCCCAGCATTTT.

This clone turned up a few times. The chain has TRBV9 and TRBJ2-5; D gene uncertain. This CDR3 is built from 14 residues. The V gene lost 0 bases and the J gene lost 3 bases, with 9 bases spanning the gap. Germline V lookup: CDR1 SGDLS, CDR2 YYNGEE. CDR3 amino acids: CASSVEGSEETQYF. Here the CDR3 DNA reads TGTGCCAGCAGCGTAGAGGGTAGTGAAGAGACCCAGTACTTC.

By share, this clone counts as medium-sized. The chain combines TRBV11-3 with TRBJ2-3; TRBD2 matches 7 bases. The CDR3 spans 17 residues. Germline loops: CDR1 SGHNT, CDR2 YENEEA. V dropped 3 bases and J dropped 0; count of bases not matched to a gene: 9. The CDR3 nucleotides are TGTGCCAGCAGCTTGGCCAAGAGCGGGGAGAGCACAGATACGCAGTATTTT. Its protein product is CASSLAKSGESTDTQYF.

This clone was found a few times. The gene calls are TRBV30 and TRBJ1-6; D gene unclear. The CDR3 length is 13 residues. V lost 2 bases, J lost 0 bases, and 2 bases lay in between. Germline V gives CDR1 GTSNPN, CDR2 SVGIG (reference sequence). The CDR3 here is CAWSLSYNSPLHF. The CDR3 DNA sequence: TGTGCCTGGAGTCTCTCCTATAATTCACCCCTCCACTTT.

The chain is built from TRBV9 and TRBJ1-4; TRBD1 might be the D (6 bases). CDR1 SGDLS and CDR2 YYNGEE come from the germline V gene. The CDR3 is 14 amino acids. V was shortened by 2 bases and J by 7 bases, with 12 bases between the two germline ends. DNA of the CDR3: TGTGCCAGCAGCGTGACAGGTTCGCGTGAAAAACTGTTTTTT. Translating gives CASSVTGSREKLFF.

The V gene is TRBV28, the J gene TRBJ1-5; 9 nucleotides line up with TRBD1. In germline, CDR1 is MDHEN, CDR2 SYDVKM. V was pared by 5 bases and J by 2 bases, with 10 bases of the junction left unmatched. This CDR3 spans 17 amino acids. The CDR3, as DNA: TGTGCCAGCAGTATTATACAGGGGGCGCGTGGCAATCAGCCCCAGCATTTT. Translating gives CASSIIQGARGNQPQHF.

This clone is judged medium-sized. J is TRBJ1-2 and V is TRBV10-3; 7 bases agree with TRBD1. Germline trimming cut 2 bases from V and 4 bases from J; bases unmatched to any gene: 13. The CDR3 runs 17 residues. CDR1 ENHRY and CDR2 SYGVKD come from the germline V gene. This CDR3 reads CAISEPGQAQTGYGYTF. The CDR3 DNA reads as TGTGCCATCAGTGAGCCTGGACAGGCCCAAACCGGCTATGGCTACACCTTC.

The genes are TRBV5-1 and TRBJ1-4; 9 bases align to TRBD1. CDR1 and CDR2 (germline): SGHRS, YFSETQ. CDR3 length: 16 residues. Trimming removed 4 bases from V and 8 bases from J; junction bases left unmatched: 12. For the CDR3, the DNA is TGCGCCAGCAGCCCATCGACAGGGGGAGGGTCGGAAAAACTGTTTTTT. Amino acids: CASSPSTGGGSEKLFF.

The chain carries TRBV18 and TRBJ2-1; the D gene is possibly TRBD2 (6 bases). CDR1 and CDR2 (germline): KGHSH, LQKENI. The V and J ends lost 6 bases and 0 bases respectively, with 18 bases between them. The CDR3 runs to 17 residues. The CDR3 reads CASSPFTGANSYNEQFF. Here the CDR3 DNA reads TGTGCCAGCTCCCCCTTTACGGGAGCGAACTCCTACAATGAGCAGTTCTTC.

This clone has only a few counts. The gene calls are TRBV28 and TRBJ2-7; possible D gene TRBD1, 5 bases. This CDR3 region has 13 residues. Germline-derived CDR1 and CDR2 are MDHEN and SYDVKM. Trimming shortened V by 5 bases and J by 4 bases, and 12 bases separated the two germline ends. Here the CDR3 reads CASSRTCSYEQYF. In nucleotides, the CDR3 is TGTGCCAGCAGTCGGACATGTTCGTACGAGCAGTACTTC.

This clone was found a few times. The chain links TRBV11-3 to TRBJ1-6; D is perhaps TRBD1 (5 bases). V shed 0 bases and J shed 7 bases, with 13 bases lying between them. The V gene's germline CDR1 is SGHNT and CDR2 YENEEA. There are 16 residues in the CDR3. CDR3 protein: CASSLDPGRGNSPLHF. In DNA form, the CDR3 reads TGTGCCAGCAGCTTAGATCCGGGACGGGGGAATTCACCCCTCCACTTT.

V is TRBV18 and J is TRBJ2-2; unclear D gene. Deletions cut 3 bases from V and 3 bases from J, with 5 bases between. CDR3 length equals 13 residues. The germline V gene has CDR1 KGHSH and CDR2 LQKENI. The CDR3 sequence is CASSPLDTGELFF. The DNA of the CDR3 is TGTGCCAGCTCACCGTTGGACACCGGGGAGCTGTTTTTT.